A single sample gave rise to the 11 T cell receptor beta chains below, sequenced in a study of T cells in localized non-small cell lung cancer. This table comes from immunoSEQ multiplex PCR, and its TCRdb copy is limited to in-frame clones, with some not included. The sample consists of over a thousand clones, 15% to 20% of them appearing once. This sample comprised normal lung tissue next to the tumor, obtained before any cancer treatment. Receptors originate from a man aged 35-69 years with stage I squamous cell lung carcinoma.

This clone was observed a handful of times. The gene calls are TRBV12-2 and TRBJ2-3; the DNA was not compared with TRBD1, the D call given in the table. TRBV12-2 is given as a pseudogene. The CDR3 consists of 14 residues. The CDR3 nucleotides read TGTGCAAGTCGCTTACGTTGGGCAAGCAATACGCAGTATTTT. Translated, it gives CASRLRWASNTQYF.

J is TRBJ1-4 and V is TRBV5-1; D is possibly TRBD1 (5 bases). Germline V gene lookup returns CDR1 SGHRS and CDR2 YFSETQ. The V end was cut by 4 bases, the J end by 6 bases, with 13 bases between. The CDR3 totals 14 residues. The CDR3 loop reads CASSPGADYEKLFF. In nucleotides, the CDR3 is TGCGCCAGCAGCCCCGGGGCGGATTATGAAAAACTGTTTTTT.

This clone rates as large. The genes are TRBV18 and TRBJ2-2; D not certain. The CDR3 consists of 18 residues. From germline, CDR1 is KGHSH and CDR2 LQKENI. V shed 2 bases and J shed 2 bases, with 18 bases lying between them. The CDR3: CASSPYQELSSNTGELFF. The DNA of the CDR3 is TGTGCCAGCTCACCATATCAGGAACTTTCCTCCAACACCGGGGAGCTGTTTTTT. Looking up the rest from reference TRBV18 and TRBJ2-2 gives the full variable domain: NAGVMQNPRHLVRRRGQEARLRCSPMKGHSHVYWYRQLPEEGLKFMVYLQKENIIDESGMPKERFSAEFPKEGPSILRIQQVVRGDSAAYFCASSPYQELSSNTGELFFGEGSRLTVL.

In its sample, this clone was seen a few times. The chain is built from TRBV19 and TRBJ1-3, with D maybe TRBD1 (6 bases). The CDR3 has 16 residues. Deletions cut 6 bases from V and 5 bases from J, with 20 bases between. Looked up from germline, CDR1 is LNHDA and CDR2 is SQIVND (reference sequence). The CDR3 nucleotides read TGTGCCAGTAGCAACCCCGGGGGGGCCTGGAGAAACACCATATATTTT. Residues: CASSNPGGAWRNTIYF.

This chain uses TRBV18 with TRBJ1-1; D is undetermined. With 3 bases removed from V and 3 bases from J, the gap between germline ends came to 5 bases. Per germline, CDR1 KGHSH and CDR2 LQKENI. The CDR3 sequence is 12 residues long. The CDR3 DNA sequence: TGTGCCAGCTCACCCCGGGACACTGAAGCTTTCTTT. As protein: CASSPRDTEAFF.

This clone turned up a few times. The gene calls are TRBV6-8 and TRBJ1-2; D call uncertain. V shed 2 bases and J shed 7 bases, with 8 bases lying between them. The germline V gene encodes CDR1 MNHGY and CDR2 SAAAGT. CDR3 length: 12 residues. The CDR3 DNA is TGTGCCAGCAGTTACGTAGGCGGTGGCTACACCTTC. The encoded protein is CASSYVGGGYTF.

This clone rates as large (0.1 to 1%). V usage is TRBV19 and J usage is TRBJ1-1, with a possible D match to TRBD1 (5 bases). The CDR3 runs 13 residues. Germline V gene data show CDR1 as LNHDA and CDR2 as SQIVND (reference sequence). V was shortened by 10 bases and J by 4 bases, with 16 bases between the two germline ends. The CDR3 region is CATNGGWSTEAFF. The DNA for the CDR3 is TGTGCCACCAATGGGGGTTGGAGCACTGAAGCTTTCTTT. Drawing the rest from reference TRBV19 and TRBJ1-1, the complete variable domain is DGGITQSPKYLFRKEGQNVTLSCEQNLNHDAMYWYRQDPGQGLRLIYYSQIVNDFQKGDIAEGYSVSREKKESFPLTVTSAQKNPTAFYLCATNGGWSTEAFFGQGTRLTVV.

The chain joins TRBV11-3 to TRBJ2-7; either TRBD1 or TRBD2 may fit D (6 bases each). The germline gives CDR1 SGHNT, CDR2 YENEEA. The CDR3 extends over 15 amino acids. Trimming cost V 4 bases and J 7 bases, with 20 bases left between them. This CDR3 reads CASSSKAGGGLEQYF. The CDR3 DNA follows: TGTGCCAGCAGCTCCAAGGCCGGGGGCGGTTTGGAGCAGTACTTC.

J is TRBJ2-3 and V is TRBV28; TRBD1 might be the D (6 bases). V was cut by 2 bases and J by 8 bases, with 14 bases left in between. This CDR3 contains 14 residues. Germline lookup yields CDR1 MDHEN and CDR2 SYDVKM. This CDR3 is CASSLLGTTRTQYF. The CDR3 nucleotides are TGTGCCAGCAGTTTACTCGGGACAACGCGTACGCAGTATTTT.

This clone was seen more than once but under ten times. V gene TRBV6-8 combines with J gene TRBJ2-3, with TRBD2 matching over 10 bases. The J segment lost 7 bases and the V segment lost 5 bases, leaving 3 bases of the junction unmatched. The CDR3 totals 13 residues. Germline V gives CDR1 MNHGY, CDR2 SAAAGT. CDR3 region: CASSTGLANTQYF. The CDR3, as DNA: TGTGCCAGCAGTACGGGACTAGCGAATACGCAGTATTTT.

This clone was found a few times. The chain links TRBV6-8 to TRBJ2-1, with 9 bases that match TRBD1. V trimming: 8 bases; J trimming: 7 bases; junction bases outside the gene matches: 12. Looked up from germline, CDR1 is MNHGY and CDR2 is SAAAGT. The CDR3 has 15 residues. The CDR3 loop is CASRVTGGAGNEQFF. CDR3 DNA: TGTGCCAGCCGGGTAACAGGGGGCGCGGGTAATGAGCAGTTCTTC.